This entry describes one T cell receptor beta chain. The antigen is unknown. The junction does not match germline at one end; this may be a read error. Patients underwent thyroid surgery, and none had received any treatment before it. This record belongs to a study of metastatic and nonmetastatic thyroid tumors. The V gene's germline CDR1 is MDHEN and CDR2 SYDVKM. The CDR3 extends over 13 amino acids. Study-level results: Relative to benign nodules, malignant thyroid tumors were reportedly characterized by significantly elevated TCR beta diversity in blood and tumor.

TCRdb called clones again from the PCR reads with MiXCR. Here the sample spans roughly 24,000 clones, around a fifth being singletons. The source is a male donor with papillary thyroid cancer or a benign thyroid nodule (not recorded which). Some clones in this sample may be carry-over from other donors' samples. The V and J genes are TRBV28 and TRBJ2-7; tentatively, D is TRBD2 (5 bases). Specimen: blood. The CDR3 protein is CAISFRTVPEQYF. Here the CDR3 DNA reads TGTGCCATCAGTTTCCGGACTGTGCCCGAGCAGTACTTC. The variable domain in full, completed from reference TRBV28 and TRBJ2-7, reads DVKVTQSSRYLVKRTGEKVFLECVQDMDHENMFWYRQDPGLGLRLIYFSYDVKMKEKGDIPEGYSVSREKKERFSLILESASTNQTSMYLCAISFRTVPEQYFGPGTRLTVT.